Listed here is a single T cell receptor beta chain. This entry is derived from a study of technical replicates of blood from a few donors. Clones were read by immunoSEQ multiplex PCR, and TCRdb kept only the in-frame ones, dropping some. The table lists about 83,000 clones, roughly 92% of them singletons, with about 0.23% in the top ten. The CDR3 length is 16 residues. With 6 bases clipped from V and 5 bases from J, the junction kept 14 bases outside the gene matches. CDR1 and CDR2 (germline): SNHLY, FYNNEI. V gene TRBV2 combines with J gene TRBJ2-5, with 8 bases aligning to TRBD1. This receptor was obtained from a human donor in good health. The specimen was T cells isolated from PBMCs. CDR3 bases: TGTGCCAGCAGACAATCCGGGACAGGCCTGTCGGAGACCCAGTACTTC. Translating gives CASRQSGTGLSETQYF.